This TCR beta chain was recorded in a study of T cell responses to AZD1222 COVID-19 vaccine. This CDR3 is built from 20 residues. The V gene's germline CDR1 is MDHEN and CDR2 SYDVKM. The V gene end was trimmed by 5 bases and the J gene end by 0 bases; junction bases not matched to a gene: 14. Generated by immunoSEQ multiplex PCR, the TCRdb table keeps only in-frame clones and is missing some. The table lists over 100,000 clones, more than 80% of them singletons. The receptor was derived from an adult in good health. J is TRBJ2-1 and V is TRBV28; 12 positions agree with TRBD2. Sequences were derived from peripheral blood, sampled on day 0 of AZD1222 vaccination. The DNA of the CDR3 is TGTGCCAGCAGTACCCCGGGACTAGCGGGTCCCTTAAGCTCCTACAATGAGCAGTTCTTC. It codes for CASSTPGLAGPLSSYNEQFF.